This TCR beta chain appears in the sequencing data of a study of regulatory T cells in long-lasting Graves disease. Specified time point: newly diagnosed GD, antithyroid drugs for less than 3 months. TCR sequences were obtained from RNA taken from PBMCs. This clonotype occurred many times. iRepertoire HTBI primers and Arm-PCR of CDR3 regions built TCR beta libraries. TCRdb independently ran MiXCR on the multiplex PCR reads; one entry per CDR3 protein. The sample lists more than 400,000 distinct CDR3 sequences, under 20% seen once, with roughly an eighth in the top ten. The germline V gene encodes CDR1 MNHGY and CDR2 SVAAGI. The CDR3 totals 14 residues. Trimming stripped 3 bases from V and 7 bases from J, with 16 bases between. These data were also filed under a second study, of T cells in Graves' hyperthyroidism and ophthalmopathy.

The TCR sequence derives from a man aged 35 to 55 with Graves disease. This specimen consisted of peripheral blood mononuclear cells (PBMCs), obtained at new diagnosis, from a patient treated with antithyroid drugs. The V and J genes are TRBV6-9 and TRBJ2-7; D is perhaps TRBD1 (7 bases). The CDR3 bases are TGTGCCAGCAGTTACTCAGGGGGGACCGGGGAGCAGTACTTC. Translation gives CASSYSGGTGEQYF.